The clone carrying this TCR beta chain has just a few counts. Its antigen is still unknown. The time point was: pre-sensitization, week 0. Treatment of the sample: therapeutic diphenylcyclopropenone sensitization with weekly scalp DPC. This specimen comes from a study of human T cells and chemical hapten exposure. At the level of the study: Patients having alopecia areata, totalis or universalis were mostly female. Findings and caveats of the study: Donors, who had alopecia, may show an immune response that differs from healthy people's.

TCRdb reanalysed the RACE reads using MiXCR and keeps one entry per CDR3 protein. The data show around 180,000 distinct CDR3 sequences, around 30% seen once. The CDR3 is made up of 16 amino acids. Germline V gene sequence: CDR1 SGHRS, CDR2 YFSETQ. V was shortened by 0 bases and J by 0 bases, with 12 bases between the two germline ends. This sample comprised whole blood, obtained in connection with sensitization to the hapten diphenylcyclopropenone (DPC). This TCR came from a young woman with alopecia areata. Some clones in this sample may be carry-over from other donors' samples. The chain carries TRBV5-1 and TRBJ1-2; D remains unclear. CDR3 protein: CASSLDGVSPNYGYTF. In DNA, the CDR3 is TGCGCCAGCAGCTTGGATGGGGTATCCCCTAACTATGGCTACACCTTC.